This T cell receptor (beta chain) emerged from a study of CD8 T cells in Susac syndrome. Overall study context: Among sequenced Susac syndrome patients, more than five had active disease and under ten were in remission. Whole-study results and caveats: By the study's own acknowledgment, its TCR sequencing and HLA analysis included relatively few individuals.

A remark on this clonotype: Antigen: not known.

CDR1 and CDR2 (germline): SGHNT, YENEEA. Trimming left V 5 bases short and J 5 bases short, with 18 bases between. The CDR3 is 16 amino acids. Reverse transcription of roughly 0.5 to 1 ug RNA used random hexamers. TCRdb analysed the immunoSEQ multiplex PCR reads with MiXCR anew, one entry per CDR3 protein. The sample includes around 230,000 distinct CDR3 sequences, 90% to 96% of them seen just once. V usage is TRBV11-3 and J usage is TRBJ2-2, with D possibly being TRBD1 or TRBD2 (5 bases each). The source material was CD4+ T cells from PBMCs. The sequence was obtained from a human donor with Susac syndrome. In nucleotides, the CDR3 is TGTGCCAGCAGCCCGGGGCACCGGACCGTTACCGGGGAGCTGTTTTTT. Its translation is CASSPGHRTVTGELFF.